This T cell receptor beta chain was sequenced for a study of blood T cell repertoires in COVID-19. Across the whole study: Acute and convalescent COVID-19 specimens originated in the United States, Italy and Spain.

V lost 6 bases to trimming and J lost 3 bases; unmatched junction nucleotides: 6. Germline lookup yields CDR1 MDHEN and CDR2 SYDVKM. CDR3 length: 14 residues. Seattle cases were enrolled at active infection and followed longitudinally. The data were produced by immunoSEQ multiplex PCR, yet TCRdb's version contains in-frame clones alone and is incomplete. Among roughly 400,000 clones listed, roughly 86% were seen once. The clonotype comes from a woman in her sixties or seventies with COVID-19, enrolled during active disease. The sample consisted of peripheral blood. This chain connects TRBV28 to TRBJ2-7, with 9 bases that match TRBD1. CDR3 loop: CASRGQGQGYEQYF. The CDR3 coding sequence is TGTGCCAGCAGGGGCCAGGGACAGGGCTACGAGCAGTACTTC.